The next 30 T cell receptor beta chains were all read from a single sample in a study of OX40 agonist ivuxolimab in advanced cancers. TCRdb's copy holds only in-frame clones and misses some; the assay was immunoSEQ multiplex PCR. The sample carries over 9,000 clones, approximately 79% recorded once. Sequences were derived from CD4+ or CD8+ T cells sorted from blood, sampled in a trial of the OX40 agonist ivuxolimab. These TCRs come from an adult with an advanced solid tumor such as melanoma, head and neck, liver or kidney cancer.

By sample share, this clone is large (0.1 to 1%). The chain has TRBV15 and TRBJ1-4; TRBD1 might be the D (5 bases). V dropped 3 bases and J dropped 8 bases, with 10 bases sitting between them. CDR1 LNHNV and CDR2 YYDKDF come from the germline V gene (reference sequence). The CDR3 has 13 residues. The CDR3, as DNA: TGTGCCACCAGCAGGTGGGGCGGGGAAAAACTGTTTTTT. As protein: CATSRWGGEKLFF.

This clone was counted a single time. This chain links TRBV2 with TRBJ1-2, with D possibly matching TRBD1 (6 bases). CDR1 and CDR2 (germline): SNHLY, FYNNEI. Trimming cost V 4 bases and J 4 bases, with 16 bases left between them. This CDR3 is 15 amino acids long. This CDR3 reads CASSGTVLNLYGYTF. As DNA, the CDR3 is TGTGCCAGCAGTGGGACAGTGCTAAACCTCTATGGCTACACCTTC. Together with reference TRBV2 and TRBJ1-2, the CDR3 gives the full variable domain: EPEVTQTPSHQVTQMGQEVILRCVPISNHLYFYWYRQILGQKVEFLVSFYNNEISEKSEIFDDQFSVERPDGSNFTLKIRSTKLEDSAMYFCASSGTVLNLYGYTFGSGTRLTVV.

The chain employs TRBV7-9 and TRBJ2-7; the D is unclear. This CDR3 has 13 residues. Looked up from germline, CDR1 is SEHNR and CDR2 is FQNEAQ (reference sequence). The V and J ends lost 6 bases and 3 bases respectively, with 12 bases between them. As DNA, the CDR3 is TGTGCCAGCAGGTCATCTGGGTTCTACGAGCAGTACTTC. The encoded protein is CASRSSGFYEQYF.

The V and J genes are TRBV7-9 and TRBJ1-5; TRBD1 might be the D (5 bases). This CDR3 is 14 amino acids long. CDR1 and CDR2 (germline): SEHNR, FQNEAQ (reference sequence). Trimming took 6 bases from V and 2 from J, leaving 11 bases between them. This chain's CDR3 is CASSWGDGNQPQHF. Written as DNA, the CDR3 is TGTGCCAGCAGTTGGGGGGACGGCAATCAGCCCCAGCATTTT. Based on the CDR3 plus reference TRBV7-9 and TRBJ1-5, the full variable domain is DTGVSQNPRHKITKRGQNVTFRCDPISEHNRLYWYRQTLGQGPEFLTYFQNEAQLEKSRLLSDRFSAERPKGSFSTLEIQRTEQGDSAMYLCASSWGDGNQPQHFGDGTRLSIL.

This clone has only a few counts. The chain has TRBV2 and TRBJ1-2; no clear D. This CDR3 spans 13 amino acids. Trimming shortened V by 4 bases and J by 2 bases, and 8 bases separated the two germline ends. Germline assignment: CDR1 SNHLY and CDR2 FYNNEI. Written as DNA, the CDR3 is TGTGCCAGCAGTGGTGTTGGCAACTATGGCTACACCTTC. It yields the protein CASSGVGNYGYTF.

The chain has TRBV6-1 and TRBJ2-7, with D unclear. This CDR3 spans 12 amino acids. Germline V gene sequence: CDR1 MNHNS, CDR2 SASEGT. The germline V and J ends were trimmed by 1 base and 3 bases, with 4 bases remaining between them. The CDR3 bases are TGTGCCAGCAGTGAAGAGGGCTACGAGCAGTACTTC. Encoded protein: CASSEEGYEQYF.

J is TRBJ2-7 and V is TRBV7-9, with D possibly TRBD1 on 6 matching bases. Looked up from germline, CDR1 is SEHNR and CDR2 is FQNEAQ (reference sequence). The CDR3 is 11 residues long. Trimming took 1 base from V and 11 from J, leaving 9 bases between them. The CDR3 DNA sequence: TGTGCCAGCAGCTTAGGGACAGAGGAGTACTTC. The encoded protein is CASSLGTEEYF.

As DNA, the CDR3 is TGTGCCAGCGGACAGGGTGTGAACACTGAAGCTTTCTTT. Residues: CASGQGVNTEAFF. V usage is TRBV10-3 and J usage is TRBJ1-1; 8 positions agree with TRBD1. This CDR3 has 13 amino acids. Looked up from germline, CDR1 is ENHRY and CDR2 is SYGVKD. Germline trimming cut 10 bases from V and 0 bases from J; bases unmatched to any gene: 4.

CDR3 loop: CASSDGLADEQYF. CDR3 nucleotide sequence: TGTGCCAGCAGTGACGGACTAGCAGACGAGCAGTACTTC. V usage is TRBV6-1 and J usage is TRBJ2-7; 8 bases agree with TRBD2. The CDR3 sequence is 13 residues long. The germline V gene encodes CDR1 MNHNS and CDR2 SASEGT. Unmatched junction bases numbered 3, after V lost 3 bases and J lost 5 bases.

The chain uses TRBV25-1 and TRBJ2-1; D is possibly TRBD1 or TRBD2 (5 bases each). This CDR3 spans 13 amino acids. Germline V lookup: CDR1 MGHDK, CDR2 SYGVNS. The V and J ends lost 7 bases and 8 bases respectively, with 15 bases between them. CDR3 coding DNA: TGTGCCAGCAACACGGGACCCAGGCATGAGCAGTTCTTC. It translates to CASNTGPRHEQFF.

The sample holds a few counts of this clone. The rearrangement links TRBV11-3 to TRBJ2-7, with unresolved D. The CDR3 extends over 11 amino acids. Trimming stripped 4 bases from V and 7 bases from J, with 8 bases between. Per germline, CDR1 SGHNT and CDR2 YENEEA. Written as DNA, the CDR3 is TGTGCCAGCAGCTCGGCTGGAGAGCAGTACTTC. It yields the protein CASSSAGEQYF.

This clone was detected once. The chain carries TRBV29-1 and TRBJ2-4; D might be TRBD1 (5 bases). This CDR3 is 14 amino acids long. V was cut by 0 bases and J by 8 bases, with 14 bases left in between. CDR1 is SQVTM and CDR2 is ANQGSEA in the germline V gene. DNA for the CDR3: TGCAGCGTTGAAGAGGGGCAGGGCTGGGACATTCAGTACTTC. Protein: CSVEEGQGWDIQYF.

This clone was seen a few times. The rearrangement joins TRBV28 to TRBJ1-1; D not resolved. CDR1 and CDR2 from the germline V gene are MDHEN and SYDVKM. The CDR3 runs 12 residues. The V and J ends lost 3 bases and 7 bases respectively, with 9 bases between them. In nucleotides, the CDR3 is TGTGCCAGCAGTTTTTATGGTCGTGAAGCTTTCTTT. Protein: CASSFYGREAFF. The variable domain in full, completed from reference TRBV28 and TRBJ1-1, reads DVKVTQSSRYLVKRTGEKVFLECVQDMDHENMFWYRQDPGLGLRLIYFSYDVKMKEKGDIPEGYSVSREKKERFSLILESASTNQTSMYLCASSFYGREAFFGQGTRLTVV.

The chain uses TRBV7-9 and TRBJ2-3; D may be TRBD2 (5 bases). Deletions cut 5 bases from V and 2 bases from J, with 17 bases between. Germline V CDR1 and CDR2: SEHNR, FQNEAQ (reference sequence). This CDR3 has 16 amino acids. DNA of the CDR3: TGTGCCAGCAGCGATAGCCTCCCGGGGATCACAGATACGCAGTATTTT. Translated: CASSDSLPGITDTQYF.

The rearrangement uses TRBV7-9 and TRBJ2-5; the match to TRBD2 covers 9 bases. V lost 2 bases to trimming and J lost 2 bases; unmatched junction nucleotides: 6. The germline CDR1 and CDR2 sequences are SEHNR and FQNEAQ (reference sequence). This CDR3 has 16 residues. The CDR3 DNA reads TGTGCCAGCAGCTTACTGAGCGGGGGGCTGCAAGAGACCCAGTACTTC. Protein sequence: CASSLLSGGLQETQYF.

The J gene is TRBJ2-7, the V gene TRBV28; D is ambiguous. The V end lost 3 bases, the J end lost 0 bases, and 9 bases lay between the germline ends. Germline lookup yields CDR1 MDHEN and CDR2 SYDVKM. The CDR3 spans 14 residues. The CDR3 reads CASSFPHSSYEQYF. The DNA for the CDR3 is TGTGCCAGCAGTTTCCCCCATAGCTCCTACGAGCAGTACTTC.

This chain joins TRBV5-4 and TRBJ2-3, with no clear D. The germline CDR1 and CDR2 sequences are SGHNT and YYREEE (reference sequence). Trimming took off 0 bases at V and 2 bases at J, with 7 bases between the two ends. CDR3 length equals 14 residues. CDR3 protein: CASSLDSYTDTQYF. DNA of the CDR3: TGTGCCAGCAGCTTGGACAGCTACACAGATACGCAGTATTTT.

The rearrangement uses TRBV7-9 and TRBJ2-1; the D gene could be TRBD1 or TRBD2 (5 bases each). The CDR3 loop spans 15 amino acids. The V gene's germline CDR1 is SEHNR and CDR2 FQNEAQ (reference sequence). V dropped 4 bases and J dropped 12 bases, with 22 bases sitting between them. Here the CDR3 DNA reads TGTGCCAGCAGCTCCCTTCGGGACCTGGGTCGGGGGCAGTTCTTC. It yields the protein CASSSLRDLGRGQFF.

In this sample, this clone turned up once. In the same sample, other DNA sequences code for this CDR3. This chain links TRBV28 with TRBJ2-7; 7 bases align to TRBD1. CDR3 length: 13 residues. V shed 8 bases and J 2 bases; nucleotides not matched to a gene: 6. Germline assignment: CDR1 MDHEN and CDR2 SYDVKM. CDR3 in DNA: TGTGCCAGCTCCGACAGGGACCCCTACGAGCAGTACTTC. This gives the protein CASSDRDPYEQYF.

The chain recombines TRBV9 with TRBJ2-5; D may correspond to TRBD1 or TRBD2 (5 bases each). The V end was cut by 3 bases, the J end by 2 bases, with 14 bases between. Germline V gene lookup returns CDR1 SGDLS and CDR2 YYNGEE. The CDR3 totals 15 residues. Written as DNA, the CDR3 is TGTGCCAGCAGCGCGGGACGGCGCCATCAAGAGACCCAGTACTTC. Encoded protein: CASSAGRRHQETQYF.

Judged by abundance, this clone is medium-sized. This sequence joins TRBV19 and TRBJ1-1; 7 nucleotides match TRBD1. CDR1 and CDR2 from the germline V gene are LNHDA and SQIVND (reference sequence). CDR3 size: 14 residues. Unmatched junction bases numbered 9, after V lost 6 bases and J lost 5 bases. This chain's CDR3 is CASRASRGATEAFF. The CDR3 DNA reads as TGTGCCAGTAGAGCCTCCAGGGGGGCGACTGAAGCTTTCTTT.

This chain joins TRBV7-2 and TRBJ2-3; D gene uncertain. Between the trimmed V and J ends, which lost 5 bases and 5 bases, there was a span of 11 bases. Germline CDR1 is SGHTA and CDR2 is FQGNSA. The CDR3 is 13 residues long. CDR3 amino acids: CASSTWAEDTQYF. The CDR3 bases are TGTGCCAGCAGCACCTGGGCCGAAGATACGCAGTATTTT.

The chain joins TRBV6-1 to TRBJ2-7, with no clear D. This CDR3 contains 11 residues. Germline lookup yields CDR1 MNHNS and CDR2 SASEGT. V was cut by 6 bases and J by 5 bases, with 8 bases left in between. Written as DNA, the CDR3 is TGTGCCAGCAGCTACCCGAACGAGCAGTACTTC. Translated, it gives CASSYPNEQYF.

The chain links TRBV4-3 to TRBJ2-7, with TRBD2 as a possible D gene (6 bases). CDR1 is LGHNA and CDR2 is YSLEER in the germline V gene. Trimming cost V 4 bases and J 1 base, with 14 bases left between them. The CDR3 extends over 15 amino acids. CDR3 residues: CASSRSGRSSYEQYF. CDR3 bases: TGCGCCAGCAGCCGTTCAGGGAGGTCTTCCTACGAGCAGTACTTC.

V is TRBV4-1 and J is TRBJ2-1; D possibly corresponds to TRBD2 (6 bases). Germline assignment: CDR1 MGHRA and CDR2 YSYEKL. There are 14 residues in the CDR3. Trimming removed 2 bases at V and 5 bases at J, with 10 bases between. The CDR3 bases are TGCGCCAGCAGCCAAAAGGGAGGTGACAATGAGCAGTTCTTC. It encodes CASSQKGGDNEQFF.

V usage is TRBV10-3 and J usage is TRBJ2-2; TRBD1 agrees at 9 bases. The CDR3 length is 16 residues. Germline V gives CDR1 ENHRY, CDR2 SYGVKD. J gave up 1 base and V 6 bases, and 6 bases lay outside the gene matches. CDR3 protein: CAISTGTGMNTGELFF. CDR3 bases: TGTGCCATCAGCACCGGGACAGGGATGAACACCGGGGAGCTGTTTTTT.

The CDR3 is CASSSEDSSYEQYF. CDR3 nucleotides: TGTGCCAGCAGCTCCGAAGACTCCTCCTACGAGCAGTACTTC. The chain has TRBV7-9 and TRBJ2-7; no reliable D call. The CDR3 extends over 14 amino acids. CDR1 and CDR2 (germline): SEHNR, FQNEAQ (reference sequence). V gave up 4 bases and J gave up 0 bases, with 10 bases separating them.

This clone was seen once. The CDR3 sequence: CACRRLSTEAFF. The CDR3 nucleotides read TGTGCGTGCCGTCGTCTCAGCACTGAAGCTTTCTTT. This rearrangement joins TRBV7-9 to TRBJ1-1; D is uncertain. Germline V gene lookup returns CDR1 SEHNR and CDR2 FQNEAQ (reference sequence). This CDR3 comprises 12 residues. Variable domain in full (rest from reference TRBV7-9 and TRBJ1-1): DTGVSQNPRHKITKRGQNVTFRCDPISEHNRLYWYRQTLGQGPEFLTYFQNEAQLEKSRLLSDRFSAERPKGSFSTLEIQRTEQGDSAMYLCACRRLSTEAFFGQGTRLTVV.

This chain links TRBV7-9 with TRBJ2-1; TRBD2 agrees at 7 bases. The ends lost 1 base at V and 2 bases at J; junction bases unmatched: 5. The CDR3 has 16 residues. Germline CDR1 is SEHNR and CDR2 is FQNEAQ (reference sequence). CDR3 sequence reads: CASSLVPSGPYNEQFF. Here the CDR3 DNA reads TGTGCCAGCAGCTTAGTTCCTAGCGGACCCTACAATGAGCAGTTCTTC.

The CDR3 spells CASSEVSGSYYNEQFF. The CDR3 DNA reads TGTGCCAGCAGTGAAGTTAGCGGGAGTTACTACAATGAGCAGTTCTTC. The V call is TRBV6-1, the J call TRBJ2-1; 9 positions agree with TRBD2. The CDR3 contains 16 residues. Germline V gene data show CDR1 as MNHNS and CDR2 as SASEGT. The J segment lost 3 bases and the V segment lost 1 base, leaving 4 bases of the junction unmatched.